Listed below are T cell receptor beta chains from one sample, sequenced in a study of T cell responses to AZD1222 COVID-19 vaccine. Sequencing used immunoSEQ multiplex PCR; TCRdb keeps in-frame clones, though not all of them. Of some 130,000 clones listed, roughly 85% are singletons. The sequences come from peripheral blood, collected on day 0 of AZD1222 vaccination. These receptors came from an adult in good health. Both conserved end residues are part of each CDR3. D genes are given only for firm matches. Expanded clones get a size class; other rows say once, few or many, or leave the size out.

abundance	d_gene	v_gene	j_gene	CDR3aa	CDR3nt
-	TRBD1	TRBV25-1	TRBJ2-3	CASTRSLGQSTDTQYF	TGTGCCAGCACCAGAAGTTTGGGACAGAGCACAGATACGCAGTATTTT
-	-	TRBV2	TRBJ1-5	CASNQGENSNQPQHF	TGTGCCAGCAATCAAGGGGAGAATAGCAATCAGCCCCAGCATTTT
-	TRBD2	TRBV11-2	TRBJ2-5	CASSRWGGETQYF	TGTGCCAGCAGCCGATGGGGGGGGGAGACCCAGTACTTC
few	TRBD2	TRBV6-2/TRBV6-3	TRBJ2-1	CASSLLAAASNEQFF	TGTGCCAGCAGTTTGCTAGCGGCAGCCTCTAATGAGCAGTTCTTC
-	-	TRBV19	TRBJ2-7	CASSMGTKSYEQYF	TGTGCCAGTAGTATGGGAACTAAATCCTACGAGCAGTACTTC
-	-	TRBV30	TRBJ2-3	CAWSAPAGTDTQYF	TGTGCCTGGAGTGCCCCGGCGGGTACAGATACGCAGTATTTT
-	TRBD1	TRBV10-3	TRBJ2-7	CAIRDRDHEQYF	TGTGCCATCAGAGACAGGGACCACGAGCAGTACTTC
-	-	TRBV12-3/TRBV12-4	TRBJ2-1	CASSFYDEQFF	TGTGCCAGCAGTTTCTACGATGAGCAGTTCTTC
-	TRBD2	TRBV3-1/TRBV3-2	TRBJ2-6	CASSPGLAGGSFSGANVLTF	TGTGCCAGCAGCCCGGGACTAGCGGGGGGGTCTTTCTCTGGGGCCAACGTCCTGACTTTC
once	-	TRBV12-3/TRBV12-4	TRBJ1-1	CASSRVSSTTFF	TGTGCCAGCAGTCGGGTTTCGTCGACGACTTTCTTT
-	-	TRBV18	TRBJ1-5	CASSPDSSRNQPQHF	TGTGCCAGCTCACCCGACAGTTCTCGCAATCAGCCCCAGCATTTT
once	-	TRBV6-1	TRBJ1-1	CASSEKLRRAFF	TGTGCCAGCAGTGAAAAACTTAGGAGGGCTTTCTTT
-	-	TRBV5-1	TRBJ1-2	CASSLAGTNYGYTF	TGCGCCAGCAGCTTGGCAGGGACTAACTATGGCTACACCTTC
-	TRBD2	TRBV5-4	TRBJ2-3	CASSSRSGRDTQYF	TGTGCCAGCAGCTCCCGGAGCGGGAGAGATACGCAGTATTTT
-	-	TRBV12-3/TRBV12-4	TRBJ2-1	CASSRDPGDEQFF	TGTGCCAGCAGCCGCGATCCGGGGGATGAGCAGTTCTTC
few	TRBD1	TRBV19	TRBJ1-6	CASSIAAGGDSPLHF	TGTGCCAGTAGTATAGCGGCAGGGGGTGATTCACCCCTCCACTTT
-	-	TRBV19	TRBJ1-6	CASRTATGSNSPLHF	TGTGCCAGTAGGACCGCGACAGGTTCCAATTCACCCCTCCACTTT
once	TRBD2	TRBV6-5	TRBJ2-7	CASSSLGRGDIEQYF	TGTGCCAGCAGTTCCCTAGGGCGGGGGGACATCGAGCAGTACTTC